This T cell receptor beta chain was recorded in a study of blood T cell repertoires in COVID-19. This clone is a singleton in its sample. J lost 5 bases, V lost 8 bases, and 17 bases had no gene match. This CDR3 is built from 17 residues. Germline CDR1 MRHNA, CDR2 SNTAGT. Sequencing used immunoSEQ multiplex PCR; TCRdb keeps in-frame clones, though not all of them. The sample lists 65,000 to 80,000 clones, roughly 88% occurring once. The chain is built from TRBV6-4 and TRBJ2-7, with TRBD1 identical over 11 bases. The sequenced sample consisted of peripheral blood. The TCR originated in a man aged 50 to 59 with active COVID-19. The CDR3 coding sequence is TGTGCCAGCGATGAGCCAAATACCGGGACAGGGGGAAACGAGCAGTACTTC. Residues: CASDEPNTGTGGNEQYF.